The 7 T cell receptor beta chains below all came from one sample that was sequenced in a study of shared clonotypes between healthy human individuals. Method: immunoSEQ multiplex PCR; TCRdb's copy keeps in-frame clones and lacks some. Of about 2.3 million clones in the sample, around 93% were seen once. Sequenced input: naive CD4+ T cells from PBMCs. Subset here: CD45RA+ positively selected. The receptors were gathered from a man aged 18 to 29 in good health. Some clones in this sample may be carry-over from other donors' samples.

The chain joins TRBV7-2 to TRBJ1-5, with 9 positions matching TRBD1. Germline V gene lookup returns CDR1 SGHTA and CDR2 FQGNSA. The CDR3 sequence is 16 residues long. With V trimmed by 3 bases and J by 7 bases, 10 bases remained unmatched. The CDR3 bases are TGTGCCAGCAGCTTTGCGGGGACAGGGAGTTACCAGCCCCAGCATTTT. Residues: CASSFAGTGSYQPQHF.

The rearrangement links TRBV27 to TRBJ2-1, with 8 bases that match TRBD1. CDR3 length: 17 residues. Germline CDR1 is MNHEY and CDR2 is SMNVEV (reference sequence). Unmatched junction bases numbered 14, after V lost 2 bases and J lost 8 bases. The CDR3 bases are TGTGCCAGCAGTTTACCGGCCCCGGGACAGGCGGGCCATGAGCAGTTCTTC. Protein: CASSLPAPGQAGHEQFF.

The CDR3 reads CASWDRPNIQYF. For the CDR3, the DNA is TGTGCCAGCTGGGACAGACCCAACATTCAGTACTTC. V is TRBV27 and J is TRBJ2-4; 7 nucleotides align to TRBD1. V trimming: 8 bases; J trimming: 7 bases; junction bases outside the gene matches: 5. CDR3 length equals 12 residues. Germline V gene data show CDR1 as MNHEY and CDR2 as SMNVEV (reference sequence).

V and J are TRBV18 and TRBJ1-4; no clear D. Germline values: CDR1 KGHSH, CDR2 LQKENI. The CDR3 extends over 15 amino acids. Trimming stripped 4 bases from V and 4 bases from J, with 13 bases between. The CDR3 loop reads CASSREGRFNEKLFF. The CDR3 DNA is TGTGCCAGCTCACGGGAGGGCCGGTTTAATGAAAAACTGTTTTTT.

J is TRBJ2-1 and V is TRBV11-3, with 11 positions matching TRBD1. Germline V gives CDR1 SGHNT, CDR2 YENEEA. The CDR3 is 16 amino acids. With 0 bases clipped from V and 8 bases from J, the junction kept 6 bases outside the gene matches. The CDR3 DNA is TGTGCCAGCAGCTTAGAAGGACAGGGGGCTTTCGATGAGCAGTTCTTC. Encoded protein: CASSLEGQGAFDEQFF.

This clone was recorded only once. This sequence joins TRBV6-1 and TRBJ1-4; D remains unclear. Deletions cut 2 bases from V and 8 bases from J, with 12 bases between. This CDR3 comprises 14 residues. Looked up from germline, CDR1 is MNHNS and CDR2 is SASEGT. The CDR3 reads CASSESRGREKLFF. The CDR3 DNA is TGTGCCAGCAGTGAATCCCGCGGGCGAGAAAAACTGTTTTTT.

The chain links TRBV5-4 to TRBJ1-6, with D hard to call. From germline, CDR1 is SGHNT and CDR2 YYREEE (reference sequence). V was cut by 0 bases and J by 11 bases, with 12 bases left in between. CDR3 size: 14 residues. The CDR3 sequence: CASSLDPVPPPLHF. The DNA of the CDR3 is TGTGCCAGCAGCTTGGACCCCGTGCCTCCACCCCTCCACTTT.